Described below is a single T cell receptor beta chain sequence and its context. What it recognizes is unknown. Trimming left V 5 bases short and J 7 bases short, with 8 bases between. Germline CDR1 and CDR2: SGHTA and FQGNSA. This CDR3 has 12 residues. The data stem from a study of identical twins. Study results and limitations: Clonotypes of the beta chain that were abundant in cord blood carried fewer insertions (memory repertoires showed none). The study found that models underestimated out-of-frame TCR alpha sharing in monozygotic twins.

cDNA carried unique molecular identifiers, and a universal primer site was added by template switching. A single record per CDR3 protein comes from TCRdb applying MiXCR to the 5' RACE reads. The sample shows about 690,000 distinct CDR3 sequences, roughly 6.2% of them seen only once. The sequence was obtained from a man aged 18 to 35 in good health. The sample comprised naive T cells sorted from blood. This chain joins TRBV7-2 and TRBJ1-4; TRBD1 might be the D (5 bases). In DNA form, the CDR3 reads TGTGCCAGCAGCGATAGGGGTGAAAAACTGTTTTTT. This encodes CASSDRGEKLFF.